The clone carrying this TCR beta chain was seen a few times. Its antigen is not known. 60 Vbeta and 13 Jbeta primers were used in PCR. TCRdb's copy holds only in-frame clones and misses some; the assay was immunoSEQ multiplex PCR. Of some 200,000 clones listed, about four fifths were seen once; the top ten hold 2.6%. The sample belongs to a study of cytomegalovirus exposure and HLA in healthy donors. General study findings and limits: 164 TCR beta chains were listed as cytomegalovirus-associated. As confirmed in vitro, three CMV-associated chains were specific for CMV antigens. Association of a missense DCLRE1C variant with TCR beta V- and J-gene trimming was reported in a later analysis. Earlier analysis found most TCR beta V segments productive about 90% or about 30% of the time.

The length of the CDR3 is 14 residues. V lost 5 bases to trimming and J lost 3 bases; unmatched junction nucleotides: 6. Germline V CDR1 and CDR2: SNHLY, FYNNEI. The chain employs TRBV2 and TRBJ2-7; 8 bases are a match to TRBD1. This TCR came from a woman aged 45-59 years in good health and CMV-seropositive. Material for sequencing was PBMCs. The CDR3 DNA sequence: TGTGCCAGCAGTTTCGGACAGGGCTTCTACGAGCAGTACTTC. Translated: CASSFGQGFYEQYF. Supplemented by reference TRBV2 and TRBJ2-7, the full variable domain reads EPEVTQTPSHQVTQMGQEVILRCVPISNHLYFYWYRQILGQKVEFLVSFYNNEISEKSEIFDDQFSVERPDGSNFTLKIRSTKLEDSAMYFCASSFGQGFYEQYFGPGTRLTVT.